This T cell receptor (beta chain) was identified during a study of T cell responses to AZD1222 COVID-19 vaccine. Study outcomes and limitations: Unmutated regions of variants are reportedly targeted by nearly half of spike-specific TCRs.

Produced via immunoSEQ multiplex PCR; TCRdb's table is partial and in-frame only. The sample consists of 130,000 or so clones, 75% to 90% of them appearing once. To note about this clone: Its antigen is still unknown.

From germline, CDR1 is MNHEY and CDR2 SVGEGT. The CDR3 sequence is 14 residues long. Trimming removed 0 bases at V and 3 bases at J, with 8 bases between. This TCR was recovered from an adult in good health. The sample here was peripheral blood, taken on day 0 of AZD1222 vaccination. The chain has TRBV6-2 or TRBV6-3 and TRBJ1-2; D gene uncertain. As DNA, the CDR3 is TGTGCCAGCAGTTACTCCCCAATTTACTATGGCTACACCTTC. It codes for CASSYSPIYYGYTF.